The text below deals with one TCR beta chain. These data originate in a study of blood T cell repertoires in COVID-19. Whole-study context: Specimens from acute and convalescent COVID-19 originated in the United States, Italy and Spain. PBMCs, B-cell-depleted T cells, or T cells provided the cDNA or gDNA that made up the material.

Seattle patients were enrolled while actively infected and followed longitudinally. J lost 5 bases, V lost 4 bases, and 6 bases had no gene match. Germline loops: CDR1 SEHNR, CDR2 FQNEAQ (reference sequence). This CDR3 is built from 15 residues. Original methodology: From reference gene primer amplification, estimates of nucleated cell counts were derived. Clones were sequenced by immunoSEQ multiplex PCR, and TCRdb holds only the in-frame ones, with some missing. The DNA was the basis for D and trimming; V, J and clone size are from that table. This table holds fewer than 200,000 clones, over 80% found once.

The sample taken for sequencing was peripheral blood. The genes are TRBV7-9 and TRBJ2-2; 8 bases align to TRBD2. This TCR was sampled from a man under 40 with COVID-19, enrolled during active disease. The DNA of the CDR3 is TGTGCCAGCAGCTCCCGGACTAGCAGGACCGGGGAGCTGTTTTTT. This codes for CASSSRTSRTGELFF.